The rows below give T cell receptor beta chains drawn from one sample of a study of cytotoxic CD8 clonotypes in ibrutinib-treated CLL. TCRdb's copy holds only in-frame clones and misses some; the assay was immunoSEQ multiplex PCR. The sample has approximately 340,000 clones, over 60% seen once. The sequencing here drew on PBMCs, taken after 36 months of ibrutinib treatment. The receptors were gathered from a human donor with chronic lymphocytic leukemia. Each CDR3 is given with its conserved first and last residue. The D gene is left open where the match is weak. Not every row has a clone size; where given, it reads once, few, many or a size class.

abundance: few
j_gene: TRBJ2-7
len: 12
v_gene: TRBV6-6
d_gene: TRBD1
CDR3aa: CATRTGGGEQYF
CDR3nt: TGTGCCACACGGACAGGGGGCGGCGAGCAGTACTTC

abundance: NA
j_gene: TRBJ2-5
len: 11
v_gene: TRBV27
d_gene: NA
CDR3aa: CASRMGMTQYF
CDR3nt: TGTGCCAGCAGGATGGGTATGACCCAGTACTTC

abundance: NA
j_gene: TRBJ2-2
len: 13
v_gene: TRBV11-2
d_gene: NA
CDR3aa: CASSITNTGELFF
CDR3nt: TGTGCCAGCAGCATCACGAACACCGGGGAGCTGTTTTTT

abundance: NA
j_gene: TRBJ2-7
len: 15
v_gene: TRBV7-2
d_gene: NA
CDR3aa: CASSLEVTAYYEQYF
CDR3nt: TGTGCCAGCAGCTTAGAGGTCACAGCCTACTACGAGCAGTACTTC

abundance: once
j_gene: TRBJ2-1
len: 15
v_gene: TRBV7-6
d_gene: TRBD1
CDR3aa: CASSSTGAKVDEQFF
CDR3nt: TGTGCCAGCAGCTCGACAGGGGCAAAAGTCGATGAGCAGTTCTTC

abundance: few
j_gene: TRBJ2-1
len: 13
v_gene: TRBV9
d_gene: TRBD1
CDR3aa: CASSVVQGAGQFF
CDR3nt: TGTGCCAGCAGCGTAGTTCAGGGGGCTGGGCAGTTCTTC

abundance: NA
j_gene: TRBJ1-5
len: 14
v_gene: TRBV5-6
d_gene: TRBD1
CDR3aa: CASSLGQVDQPQHF
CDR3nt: TGTGCCAGCAGCCTTGGACAGGTTGATCAGCCCCAGCATTTT

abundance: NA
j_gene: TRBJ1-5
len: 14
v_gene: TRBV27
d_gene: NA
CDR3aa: CASSFQQGNQPQHF
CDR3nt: TGTGCCAGCAGTTTCCAACAGGGAAATCAGCCCCAGCATTTT

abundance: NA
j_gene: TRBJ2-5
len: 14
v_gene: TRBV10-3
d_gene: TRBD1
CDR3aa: CAISAGQAKETQYF
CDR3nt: TGTGCCATCAGTGCGGGACAGGCTAAAGAGACCCAGTACTTC

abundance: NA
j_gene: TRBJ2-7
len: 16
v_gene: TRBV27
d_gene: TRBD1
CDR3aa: CASRRLTGGTSYEQYF
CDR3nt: TGTGCCAGCAGACGTCTAACAGGGGGGACTTCCTACGAGCAGTACTTC

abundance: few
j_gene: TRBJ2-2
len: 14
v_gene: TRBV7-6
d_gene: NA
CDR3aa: CASSLPENTGELFF
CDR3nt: TGTGCCAGCAGCTTGCCGGAGAACACCGGGGAGCTGTTTTTT

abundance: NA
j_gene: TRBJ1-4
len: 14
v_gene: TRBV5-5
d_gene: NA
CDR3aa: CASSPEGDNEKLFF
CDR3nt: TGTGCCAGCAGCCCGGAGGGGGACAATGAAAAACTGTTTTTT

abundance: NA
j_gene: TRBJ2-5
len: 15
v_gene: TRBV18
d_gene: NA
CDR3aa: CASSRTQVSQETQYF
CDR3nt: TGTGCCAGCTCACGTACCCAAGTCAGCCAAGAGACCCAGTACTTC

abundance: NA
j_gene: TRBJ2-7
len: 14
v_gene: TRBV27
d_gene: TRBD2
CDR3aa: CASSLREGPYEQYF
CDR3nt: TGTGCCAGCAGTTTACGGGAGGGCCCCTACGAGCAGTACTTC

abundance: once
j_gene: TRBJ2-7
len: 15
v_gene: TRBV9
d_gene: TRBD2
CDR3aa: CASSVGAGREYEQYF
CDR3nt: TGTGCCAGCAGCGTAGGAGCGGGGCGGGAATACGAGCAGTACTTC

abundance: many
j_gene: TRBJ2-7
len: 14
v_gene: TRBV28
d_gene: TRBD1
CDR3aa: CASRWDRVTYEQYF
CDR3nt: TGTGCCAGCAGATGGGACAGGGTCACCTACGAGCAGTACTTC

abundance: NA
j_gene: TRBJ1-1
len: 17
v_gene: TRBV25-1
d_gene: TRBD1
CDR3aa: CASSEPPGGSGNTEAFF
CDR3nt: TGTGCCAGCAGTGAACCACCAGGGGGTAGCGGGAACACTGAAGCTTTCTTT

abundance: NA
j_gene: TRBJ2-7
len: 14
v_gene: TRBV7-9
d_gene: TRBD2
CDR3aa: CASSSQGLGDEQYF
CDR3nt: TGTGCCAGCAGCTCACAGGGACTAGGGGACGAGCAGTACTTC

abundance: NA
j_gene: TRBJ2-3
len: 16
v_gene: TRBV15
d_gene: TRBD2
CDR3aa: CATSLLLAEGTDTQYF
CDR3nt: TGTGCCACCAGCCTTCTACTAGCGGAAGGGACAGATACGCAGTATTTT

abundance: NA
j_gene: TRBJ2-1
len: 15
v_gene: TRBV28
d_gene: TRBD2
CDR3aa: CASREGGRFVNEQFF
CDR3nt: TGTGCCAGCAGAGAGGGCGGGAGGTTCGTCAATGAGCAGTTCTTC